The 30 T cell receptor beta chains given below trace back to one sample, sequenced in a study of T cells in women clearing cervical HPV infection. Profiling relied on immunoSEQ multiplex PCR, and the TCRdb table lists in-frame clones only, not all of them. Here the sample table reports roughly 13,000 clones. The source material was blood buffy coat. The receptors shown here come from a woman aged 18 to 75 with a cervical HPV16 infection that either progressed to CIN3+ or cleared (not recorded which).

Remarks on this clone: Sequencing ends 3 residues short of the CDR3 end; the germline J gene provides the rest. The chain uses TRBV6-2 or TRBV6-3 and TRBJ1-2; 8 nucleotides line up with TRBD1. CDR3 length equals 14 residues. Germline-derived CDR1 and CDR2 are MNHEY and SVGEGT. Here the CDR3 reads CASRGTGDSYDYTF. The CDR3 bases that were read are TGTGCCAGCAGGGGGACAGGCGATTCCTACGAC.

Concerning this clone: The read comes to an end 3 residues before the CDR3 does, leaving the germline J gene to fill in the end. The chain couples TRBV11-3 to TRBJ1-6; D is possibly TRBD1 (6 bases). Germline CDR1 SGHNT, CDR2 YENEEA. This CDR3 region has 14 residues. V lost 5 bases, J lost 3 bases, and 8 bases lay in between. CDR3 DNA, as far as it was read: TGTGCCAGCAGCACAGGGTTCTATAATTCACCC. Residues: CASSTGFYNSP. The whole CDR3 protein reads CASSTGFYNSPLHF.

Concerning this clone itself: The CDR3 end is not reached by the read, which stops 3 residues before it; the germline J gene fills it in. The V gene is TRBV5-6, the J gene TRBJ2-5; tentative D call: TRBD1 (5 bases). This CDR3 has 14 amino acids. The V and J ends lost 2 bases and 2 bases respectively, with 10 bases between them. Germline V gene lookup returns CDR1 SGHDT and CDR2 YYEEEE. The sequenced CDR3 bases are TGTGCCAGCAGCTTTTGGGGCAGTCAAGAGACC. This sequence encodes CASSFWGSQET. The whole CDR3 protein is CASSFWGSQETQYF. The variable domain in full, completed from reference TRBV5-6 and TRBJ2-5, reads DAGVTQSPTHLIKTRGQQVTLRCSPKSGHDTVSWYQQALGQGPQFIFQYYEEEERQRGNFPDRFSGHQFPNYSSELNVNALLLGDSALYLCASSFWGSQETQYFGPGTRLLVL.

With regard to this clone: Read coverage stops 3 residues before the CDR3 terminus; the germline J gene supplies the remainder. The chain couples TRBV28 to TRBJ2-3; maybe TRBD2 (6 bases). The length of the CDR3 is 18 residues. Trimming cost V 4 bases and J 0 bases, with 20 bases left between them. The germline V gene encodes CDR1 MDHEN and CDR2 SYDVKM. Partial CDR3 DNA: TGTGCCAGCAGTTCAGGGACTGCCATTGGAGGTAGCACAGATACG. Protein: CASSSGTAIGGSTDT. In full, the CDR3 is CASSSGTAIGGSTDTQYF.

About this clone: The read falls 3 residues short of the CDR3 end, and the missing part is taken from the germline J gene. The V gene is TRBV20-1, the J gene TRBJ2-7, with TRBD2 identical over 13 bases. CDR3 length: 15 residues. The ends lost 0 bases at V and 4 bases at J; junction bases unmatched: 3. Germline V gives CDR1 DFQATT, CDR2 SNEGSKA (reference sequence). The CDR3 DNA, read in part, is TGCAGTGCTAGAGATGGGACTAGCGGGACGTACGAG. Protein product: CSARDGTSGTYE. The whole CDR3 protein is CSARDGTSGTYEQYF.

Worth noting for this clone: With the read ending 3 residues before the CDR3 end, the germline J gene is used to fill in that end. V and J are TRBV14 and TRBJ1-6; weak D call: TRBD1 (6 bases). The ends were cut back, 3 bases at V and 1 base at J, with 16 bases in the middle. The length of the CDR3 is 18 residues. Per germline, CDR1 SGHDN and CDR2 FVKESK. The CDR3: CASSHRGFIGSYNSPLHF. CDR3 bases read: TGTGCCAGCAGCCACAGGGGATTTATCGGGTCCTATAATTCACCC.

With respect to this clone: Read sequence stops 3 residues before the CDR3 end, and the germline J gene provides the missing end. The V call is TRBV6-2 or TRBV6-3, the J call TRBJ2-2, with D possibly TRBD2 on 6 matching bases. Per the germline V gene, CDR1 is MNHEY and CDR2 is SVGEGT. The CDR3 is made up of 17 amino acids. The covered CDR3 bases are TGTGCCAGCAGTTACTCGCAGGGAGGAGGAACTAATGAAAAG. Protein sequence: CASSYSQGGGTNEK. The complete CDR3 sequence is CASSYSQGGGTNEKLFF.

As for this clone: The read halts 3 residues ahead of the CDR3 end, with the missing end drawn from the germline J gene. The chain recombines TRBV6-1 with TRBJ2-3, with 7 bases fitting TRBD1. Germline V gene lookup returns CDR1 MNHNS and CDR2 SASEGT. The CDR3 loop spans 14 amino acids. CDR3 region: CASSELGGRQPQYF. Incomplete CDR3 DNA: TGTGCCAGCAGTGAATTAGGGGGCCGTCAGCCG.

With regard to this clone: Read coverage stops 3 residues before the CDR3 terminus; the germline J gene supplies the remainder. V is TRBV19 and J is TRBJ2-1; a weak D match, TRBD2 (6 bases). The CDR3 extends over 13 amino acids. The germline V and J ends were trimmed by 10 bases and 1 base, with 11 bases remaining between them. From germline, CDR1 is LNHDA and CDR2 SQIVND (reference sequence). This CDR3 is CATTGLSYNEQFF. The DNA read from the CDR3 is TGTGCCACCACGGGACTTTCCTACAATGAG.

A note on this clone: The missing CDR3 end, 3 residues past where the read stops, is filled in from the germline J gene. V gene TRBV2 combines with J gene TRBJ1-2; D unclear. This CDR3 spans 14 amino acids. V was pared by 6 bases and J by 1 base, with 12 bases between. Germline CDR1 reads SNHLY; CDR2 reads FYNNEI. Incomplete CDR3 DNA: TGTGCCAGCAGCATGATGGGCAATAACTATGGC. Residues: CASSMMGNNYG. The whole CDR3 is CASSMMGNNYGYTF.

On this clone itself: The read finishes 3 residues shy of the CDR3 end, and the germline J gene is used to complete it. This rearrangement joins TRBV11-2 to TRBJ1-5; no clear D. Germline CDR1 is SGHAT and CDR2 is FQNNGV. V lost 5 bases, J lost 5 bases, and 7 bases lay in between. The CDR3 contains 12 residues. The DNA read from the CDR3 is TGTGCCAGCAGCGCCTTAGATCAGCCC. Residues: CASSALDQP. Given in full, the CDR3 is CASSALDQPQHF.

Here the CDR3 reads CSARSSRQGSNQPQHF. The covered CDR3 bases are TGCAGTGCTAGATCCTCCAGACAGGGGAGCAATCAGCCC. The chain couples TRBV20-1 to TRBJ1-5; 8 nucleotides line up with TRBD1. With the read ending 3 residues before the CDR3 end, the germline J gene is used to fill in that end. The V gene's germline CDR1 is DFQATT and CDR2 SNEGSKA (reference sequence). The V gene end was trimmed by 2 bases and the J gene end by 1 base; junction bases not matched to a gene: 7. This CDR3 region has 16 residues.

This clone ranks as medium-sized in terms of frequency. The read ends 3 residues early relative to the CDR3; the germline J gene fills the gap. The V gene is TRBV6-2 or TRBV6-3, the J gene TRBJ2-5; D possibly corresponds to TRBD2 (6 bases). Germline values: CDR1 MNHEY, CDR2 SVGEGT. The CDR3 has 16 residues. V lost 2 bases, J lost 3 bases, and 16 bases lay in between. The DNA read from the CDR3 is TGTGCCAGCAGTTACGTCGGCGGGAACTACGAAGAGACC. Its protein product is CASSYVGGNYEET. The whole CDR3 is CASSYVGGNYEETQYF.

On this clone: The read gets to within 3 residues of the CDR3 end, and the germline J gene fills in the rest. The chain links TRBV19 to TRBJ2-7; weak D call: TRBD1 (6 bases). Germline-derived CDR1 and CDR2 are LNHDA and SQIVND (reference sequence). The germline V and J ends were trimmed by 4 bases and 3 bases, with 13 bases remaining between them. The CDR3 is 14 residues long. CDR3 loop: CASSTSTGYYEQYF. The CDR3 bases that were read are TGTGCCAGTAGTACCTCTACAGGGTACTACGAG. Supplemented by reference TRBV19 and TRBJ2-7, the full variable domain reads DGGITQSPKYLFRKEGQNVTLSCEQNLNHDAMYWYRQDPGQGLRLIYYSQIVNDFQKGDIAEGYSVSREKKESFPLTVTSAQKNPTAFYLCASSTSTGYYEQYFGPGTRLTVT.

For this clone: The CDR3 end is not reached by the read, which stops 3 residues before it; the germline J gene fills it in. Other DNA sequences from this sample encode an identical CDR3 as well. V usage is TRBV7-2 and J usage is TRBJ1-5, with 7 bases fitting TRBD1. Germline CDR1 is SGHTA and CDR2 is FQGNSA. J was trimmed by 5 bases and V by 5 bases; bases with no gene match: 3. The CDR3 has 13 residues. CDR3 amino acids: CASSADRDQPQHF. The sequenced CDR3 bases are TGTGCCAGCAGCGCAGACAGGGATCAGCCC.

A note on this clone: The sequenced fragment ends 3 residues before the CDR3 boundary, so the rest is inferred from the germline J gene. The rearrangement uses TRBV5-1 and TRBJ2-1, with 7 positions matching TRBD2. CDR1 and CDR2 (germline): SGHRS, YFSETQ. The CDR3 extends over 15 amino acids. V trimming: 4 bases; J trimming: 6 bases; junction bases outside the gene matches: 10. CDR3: CASSRGLPPLNEQFF. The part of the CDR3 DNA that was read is TGCGCCAGCAGCCGGGGACTACCGCCCCTCAATGAG. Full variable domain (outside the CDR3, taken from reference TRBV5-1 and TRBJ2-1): KAGVTQTPRYLIKTRGQQVTLSCSPISGHRSVSWYQQTPGQGLQFLFEYFSETQRNKGNFPGRFSGRQFSNSRSEMNVSTLELGDSALYLCASSRGLPPLNEQFFGPGTRLTVL.

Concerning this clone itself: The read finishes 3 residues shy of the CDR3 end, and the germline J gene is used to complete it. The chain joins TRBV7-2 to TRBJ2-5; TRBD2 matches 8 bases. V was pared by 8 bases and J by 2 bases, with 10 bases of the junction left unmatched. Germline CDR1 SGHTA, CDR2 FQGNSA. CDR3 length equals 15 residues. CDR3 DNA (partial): TGTGCCAGCCGAGTCGGGGGGGGGCTTCAAGAGACC. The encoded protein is CASRVGGGLQET. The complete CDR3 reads CASRVGGGLQETQYF.

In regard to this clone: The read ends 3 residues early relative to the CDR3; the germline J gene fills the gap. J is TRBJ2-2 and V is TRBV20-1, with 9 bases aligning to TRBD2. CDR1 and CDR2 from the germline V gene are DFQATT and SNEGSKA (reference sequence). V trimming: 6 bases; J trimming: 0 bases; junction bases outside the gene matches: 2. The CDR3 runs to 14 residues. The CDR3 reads CSAASGTNTGELFF. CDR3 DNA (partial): TGCAGTGCAGCTAGCGGGACGAACACCGGGGAG.

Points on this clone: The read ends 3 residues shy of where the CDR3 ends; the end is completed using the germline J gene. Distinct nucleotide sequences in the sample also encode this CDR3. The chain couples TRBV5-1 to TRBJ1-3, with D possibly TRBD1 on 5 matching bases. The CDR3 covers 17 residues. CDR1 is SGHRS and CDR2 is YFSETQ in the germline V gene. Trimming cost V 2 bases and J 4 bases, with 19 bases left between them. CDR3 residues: CASSFRSTQGSGNTIYF. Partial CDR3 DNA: TGCGCCAGCAGCTTCCGAAGTACGCAGGGATCAGGAAACACC. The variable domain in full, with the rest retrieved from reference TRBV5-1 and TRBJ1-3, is KAGVTQTPRYLIKTRGQQVTLSCSPISGHRSVSWYQQTPGQGLQFLFEYFSETQRNKGNFPGRFSGRQFSNSRSEMNVSTLELGDSALYLCASSFRSTQGSGNTIYFGEGSWLTVV.

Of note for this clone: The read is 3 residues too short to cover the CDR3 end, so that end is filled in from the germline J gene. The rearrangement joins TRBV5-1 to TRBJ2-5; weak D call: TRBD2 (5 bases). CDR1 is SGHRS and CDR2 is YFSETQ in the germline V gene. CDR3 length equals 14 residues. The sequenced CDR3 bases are TGCGCCAGCAGGAGCGGAAGTAGCACAGATACC. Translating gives CASRSGSSTDT. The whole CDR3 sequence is CASRSGSSTDTQYF. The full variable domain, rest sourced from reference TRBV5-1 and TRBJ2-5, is KAGVTQTPRYLIKTRGQQVTLSCSPISGHRSVSWYQQTPGQGLQFLFEYFSETQRNKGNFPGRFSGRQFSNSRSEMNVSTLELGDSALYLCASRSGSSTDTQYFGPGTRLLVL.

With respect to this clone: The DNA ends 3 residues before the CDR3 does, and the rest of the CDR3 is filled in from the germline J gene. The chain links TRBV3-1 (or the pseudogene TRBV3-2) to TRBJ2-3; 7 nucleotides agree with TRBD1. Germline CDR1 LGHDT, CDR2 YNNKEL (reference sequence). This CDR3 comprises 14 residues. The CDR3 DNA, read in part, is TGTGCCAGCAGCCAAAAACGACAGGGAGAGACG. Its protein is CASSQKRQGET. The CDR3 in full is CASSQKRQGETQYF.

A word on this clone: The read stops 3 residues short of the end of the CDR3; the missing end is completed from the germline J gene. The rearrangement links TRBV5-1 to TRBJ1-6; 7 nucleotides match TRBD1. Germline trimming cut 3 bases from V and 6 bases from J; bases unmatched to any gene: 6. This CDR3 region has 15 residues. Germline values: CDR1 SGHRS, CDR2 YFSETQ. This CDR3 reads CASSSQGKANSPLHF. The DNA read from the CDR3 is TGCGCCAGCAGCTCACAGGGGAAAGCTAATTCACCC.

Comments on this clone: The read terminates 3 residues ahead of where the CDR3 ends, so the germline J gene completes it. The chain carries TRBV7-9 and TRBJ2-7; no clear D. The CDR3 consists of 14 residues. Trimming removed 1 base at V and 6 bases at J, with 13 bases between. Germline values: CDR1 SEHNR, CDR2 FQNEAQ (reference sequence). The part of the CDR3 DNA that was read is TGTGCCAGCAGCTTAGGGGTTACAGAAGGCGAG. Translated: CASSLGVTEGE. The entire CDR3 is CASSLGVTEGEQYF.

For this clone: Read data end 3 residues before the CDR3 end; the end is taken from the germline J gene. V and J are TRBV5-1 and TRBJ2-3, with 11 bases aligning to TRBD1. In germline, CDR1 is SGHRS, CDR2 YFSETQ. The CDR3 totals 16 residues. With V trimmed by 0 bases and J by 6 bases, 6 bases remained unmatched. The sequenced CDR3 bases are TGCGCCAGCAGCTTGGAGGGACAGGGGGACCTTGATACG. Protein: CASSLEGQGDLDT. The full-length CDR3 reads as CASSLEGQGDLDTQYF.

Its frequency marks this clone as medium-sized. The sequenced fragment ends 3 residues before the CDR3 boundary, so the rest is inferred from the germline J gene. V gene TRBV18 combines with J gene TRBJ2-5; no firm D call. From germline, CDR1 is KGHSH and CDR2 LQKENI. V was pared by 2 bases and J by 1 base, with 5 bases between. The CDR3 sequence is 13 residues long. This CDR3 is CASSPGSQETQYF. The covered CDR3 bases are TGTGCCAGCTCACCAGGCAGCCAAGAGACC.

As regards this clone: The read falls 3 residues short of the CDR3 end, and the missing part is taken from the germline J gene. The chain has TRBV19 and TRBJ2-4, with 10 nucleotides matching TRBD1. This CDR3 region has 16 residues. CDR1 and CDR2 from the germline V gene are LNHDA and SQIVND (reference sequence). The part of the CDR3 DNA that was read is TGTGCCAGTAGTATAGGACAGGGGGCGCTTAACTATGGT. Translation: CASSIGQGALNYG. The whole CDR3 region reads CASSIGQGALNYGQYF.

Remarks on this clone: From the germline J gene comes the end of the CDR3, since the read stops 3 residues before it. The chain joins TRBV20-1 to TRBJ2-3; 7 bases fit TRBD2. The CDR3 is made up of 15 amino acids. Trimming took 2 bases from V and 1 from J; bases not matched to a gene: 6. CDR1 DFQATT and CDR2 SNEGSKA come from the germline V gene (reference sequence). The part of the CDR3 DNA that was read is TGCAGTGCTAGACGGGCGGGAGATGGCACAGATACG. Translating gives CSARRAGDGTDT. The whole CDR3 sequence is CSARRAGDGTDTQYF.

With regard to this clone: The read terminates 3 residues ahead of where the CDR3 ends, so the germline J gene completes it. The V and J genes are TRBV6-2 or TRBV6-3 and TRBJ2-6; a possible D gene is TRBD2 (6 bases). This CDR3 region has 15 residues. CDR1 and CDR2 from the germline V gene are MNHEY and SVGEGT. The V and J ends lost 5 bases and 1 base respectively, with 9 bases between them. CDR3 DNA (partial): TGTGCCAGCAGTACTCGGGGGTCTGGGGCCAACGTC. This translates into CASSTRGSGANV. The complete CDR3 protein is CASSTRGSGANVLTF.

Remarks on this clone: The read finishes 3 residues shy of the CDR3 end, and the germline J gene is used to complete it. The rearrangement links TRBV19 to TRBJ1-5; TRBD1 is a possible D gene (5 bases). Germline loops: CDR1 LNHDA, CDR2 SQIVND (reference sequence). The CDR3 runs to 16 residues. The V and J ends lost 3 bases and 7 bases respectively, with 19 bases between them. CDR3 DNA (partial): TGTGCCAGTAGTATCCATCAGGGCTATAGCAGGCAGCCC. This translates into CASSIHQGYSRQP. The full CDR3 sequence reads CASSIHQGYSRQPQHF.

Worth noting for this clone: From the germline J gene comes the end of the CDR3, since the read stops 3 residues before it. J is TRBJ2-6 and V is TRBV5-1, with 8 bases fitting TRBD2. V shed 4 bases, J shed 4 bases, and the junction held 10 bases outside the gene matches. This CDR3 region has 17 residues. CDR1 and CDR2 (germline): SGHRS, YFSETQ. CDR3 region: CASSALAEIVGANVLTF. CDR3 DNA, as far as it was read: TGCGCCAGCAGCGCACTAGCGGAGATCGTCGGGGCCAACGTC.